This T cell receptor (beta chain) was sequenced during a study of cytomegalovirus exposure and HLA in healthy donors. Germline V CDR1 and CDR2: SEHNR, FQNEAQ (reference sequence). With 0 bases removed from V and 3 bases from J, the gap between germline ends came to 18 bases. The CDR3 contains 17 residues. The study's findings and limits: Later analysis identified a missense DCLRE1C variant that was linked to TCR beta V- and J-gene trimming. The sole available immune exposure information was CMV serostatus. Within an earlier analysis, most TCR beta V segments proved productive either about 90% or about 30% of the time. A further, later analysis showed that HLA-associated TCR beta chains (compared with equally common others) were more clonally expanded.

With regard to this clone: Its antigen is currently unknown.

With 60 Vbeta and 13 Jbeta primers, the PCR was carried out. Assay used: immunoSEQ multiplex PCR; TCRdb lists only in-frame clones, some missing. The profile covers roughly 180,000 clones, with 76% appearing a single time and 1.5% to 2% taken by the ten largest. The chain uses TRBV7-9 and TRBJ2-7; possible D gene TRBD2, 5 bases. Sequenced sample: PBMCs. This sequence originates from a man between 18 and 29 years old in good health and CMV-seronegative. DNA of the CDR3: TGTGCCAGCAGCTTAGCGCCGGGGATCTTAATGATCTACGAGCAGTACTTC. It encodes CASSLAPGILMIYEQYF.